This T cell receptor beta chain derives from a study of liver allograft versus peripheral blood T cells. Turning to the study itself: The authors compared T cell receptor repertoires in transplanted livers with those in the peripheral blood of recipients.

Each CDR3 protein gets one entry after TCRdb re-called the reads with MiXCR. Altogether thousands of distinct CDR3 sequences are present, 15% to 20% being singletons, with the ten largest covering 50% to 70%. Overall study findings and caveats: Peripheral blood reportedly held T cell receptor repertoires that differed from those inside liver allografts.

This clonotype turned up a few times. Its antigen is as yet unknown. The source of this sequence is a human patient who had a liver transplant. Some of the T cells might come from the graft donor.

The DNA of the CDR3 is TGTGCCAGTAGTATAGATCTACCGACTAGCGGGAGGGCCCGTCAGTATTTT. It specifies CASSIDLPTSGRARQYF. The J gene is TRBJ2-3, the V gene TRBV19, with 14 bases aligning to TRBD2. The CDR3 consists of 17 residues. CDR1 is LNHDA, CDR2 SQIVND, per germline (reference sequence). The V gene end was trimmed by 0 bases and the J gene end by 12 bases; junction bases not matched to a gene: 11.